This T cell receptor (beta chain) was profiled in a study of vaccination and CD4 T cells after COVID-19 (dated by TCRdb to between 2021 and 2022). For context, the study as a whole: Convalescent patients had a positive SARS-CoV-2 result on nasal swab PCR, and of these patients, fewer than ten had mild disease and one had severe disease. In the convalescent cohort there were six males and four females, among whom were two Hispanic individuals, seven Caucasians, two Asians and one multiracial person. Each participant got two doses of either the Pfizer-BioNTech BNT162b2 vaccine (n=8) or the Moderna mRNA-1273 vaccine (n=2). Post-COVID blood samples from convalescent patients were collected a median of around 110 days after diagnosis, with a range of 35 to 161 days. The time from the second vaccine dose to post-vaccine blood sampling had a median of roughly 70 days and ranged from roughly 13 to 241 days. Overlapping spike peptide pools from SARS-CoV-2 and from the common cold coronaviruses HCoV-NL63, HCoV-OC43 and HCoV-229E were used as culture stimuli. In control cultures, a CEFX viral epitope pool was used as positive control, an HIV-1 Nef peptide pool was used as negative control, or no peptide was added. In roughly 11 COVID-19 convalescent patients and a handful of infection-naive healthy vaccine recipients, the spike-specific CD4+ TCR repertoire before mRNA vaccination was compared with the repertoire after mRNA vaccination.

V is shortened by 1 base, J by 0 bases, and the region joining them spans 6 bases. CDR1 and CDR2 are drawn from the germline V gene (reference sequence): SEHNR, FQNEAQ. The CDR3 holds 14 amino acids from the cysteine to the phenylalanine. The CDR3 DNA has 42 bases and is translated from base 1. The meaning of the sample's treatment or condition label: roughly 10-day PBMC culture with coronavirus spike peptide pools or control peptides (ViraFEST assay). The ViraFEST assay was used in the study, in which antigen-specific T cells were expanded with peptide pools and expanded clonotypes were subsequently identified by TCR sequencing. The convalescent patients' positive SARS-CoV-2 PCR tests were from March to December 2020, which was before the Alpha, Beta and Delta variants emerged in the United States. Roughly 2 million PBMCs per well were cultured in IMDM with approximately 4.9% human AB serum and roughly 10 IU/ml IL-2, plus 10 ug/ml peptide pools. Half of the culture medium was replaced with fresh IL-2-containing medium on days 3 and 7. Once the cells had been in culture for around 10 days, the EasySep CD4+ T cell isolation kit was used to isolate CD4+ T cells by negative selection. Ficoll-Paque Plus gradient centrifugation was used to isolate PBMCs from whole blood, and the isolated PBMCs were then either used fresh or cryopreserved at -140C. Each culture condition was generally run in triplicate wells.

The library came from PCR. At the Johns Hopkins FTIC core, DNA from the cultured CD4+ T cells underwent TCR sequencing with the Oncomine TCR Beta short-read assay. Genomic DNA was extracted from the cultured CD4+ T cells with the QIAamp micro DNA kit. The Oncomine TCR Beta libraries from cultured CD4+ T cells were pooled using unique dual indexes and then sequenced on an Illumina iSeq 100. From the authors' description of their analysis: Non-productive sequences were removed, and CDR3s that did not start with C, did not end with F or W, or were shorter than 7 amino acids were discarded. The MANAFEST web application identified antigen-specific clonotypes by comparing peptide-stimulated wells against reference wells and other culture wells. An FDR below 0.05, an odds ratio above 5, and a productive frequency above 0.1% in at least two of three replicate wells were required for clones to be considered positive. A clonotype was classed as cross-reactive if the clonotype showed significant expansion both in SARS-CoV-2 spike wells and in at least one common cold coronavirus spike condition. CDR3 homology was assessed with Levenshtein distances (stringdist) and unrooted phylogenetic trees (ape) in R version 3.6.1. TCRdb handled the public reads itself, with Q25 trimming in fastp and clone calling in MiXCR, and kept productive beta chains. Rows are combined by CDR3 protein, so each entry shows the most common genes and DNA. TCRdb, not the authors, supplied the V and J calls. The table for this sample lists more than 2,500 distinct CDR3 sequences; over 25% of them were counted only once. The ten largest clonotypes hold roughly 30% of the sample.

Taking its sample share into account, this clonotype is medium-sized (0.01 to 0.1%). Its antigen remains unidentified. No much larger clonotype is one base removed from it; base qualities were not supplied. Here is what the overall study found, with its caveats: Nearly all vaccine-specific clones in convalescent patients (304 of 307) were mono-reactive for SARS-CoV-2 spike rather than cross-reactive with common cold coronaviruses. The number of convalescent patients in the study was relatively small, and the study did not examine early timepoints following natural infection. Among the post-vaccine SARS-CoV-2-reactive clones in convalescent patients, a median 86.3% showed up only after vaccination, which suggests vaccine-specific priming. Although the median number of SARS-CoV-2-reactive clonotypes went up from 20 to 25 after infection to 35 to 40 after vaccination, the increase was not significant.

The rearranged chain carries TRBV7-9 and TRBJ1-1, with the D gene not clear enough to name. Material: CD4+ T cells from blood, cultured in vitro, obtained after SARS-CoV-2 vaccination. The TCR was taken from a human donor who had recovered from COVID-19. The CDR3 region reads CASSLGNMNTEAFF. The nucleotide sequence reads TGTGCCAGCAGCTTAGGAAACATGAACACTGAAGCTTTCTTT.